Here is one T cell receptor (beta chain) with its context. The CDR3 is 16 residues long. Germline values: CDR1 LGHNA, CDR2 YSLEER. The V and J ends lost 5 bases and 6 bases respectively, with 19 bases between them. Naive CD8 isolation took CD45RO-negative cells positively selected for CCR7 and excluded terminally differentiated effector memory CD45RA+ cells. These data belong to a study of shared clonotypes between healthy human individuals. Generated by immunoSEQ multiplex PCR, the TCRdb table keeps only in-frame clones and is missing some. The sample holds roughly 2.1 million clones, 85% to 95% seen once.

The receptor comes from a man aged 18-30 years in good health. Some clones in this sample may be carry-over from other donors' samples. Material: naive CD8+ T cells from PBMCs. The V and J genes are TRBV4-3 and TRBJ2-2; TRBD2 is a possible D gene (5 bases). The CDR3 spells CASSSSFESEAGELFF. CDR3 nucleotide sequence: TGCGCCAGCAGCTCTAGCTTCGAGTCAGAGGCCGGGGAGCTGTTTTTT.